This T cell receptor (beta chain) was identified during a study of sequential checkpoint blockade in melanoma. Study-wide points: About 30 times likelier clinical benefit followed increased tumor T-cell fraction and clonality.

Treatment specified: randomized to nivolumab then ipilimumab (arm A) or the reverse (arm B). CDR1 is SQVTM and CDR2 is ANQGSEA in the germline V gene. Trimming took 7 bases from V and 11 from J; bases not matched to a gene: 7. The CDR3 has 12 amino acids. Assay: immunoSEQ multiplex PCR; the TCRdb copy retains only in-frame clones and omits some. The sample contains about 6,400 clones, 15% to 20% of which appear only once. Comments on this clone: No antigen is known for it.

V is TRBV29-1 and J is TRBJ2-3, with TRBD1 identical over 12 bases. This clonotype was sampled from a human donor with melanoma. This sample comprised tumor tissue (inferred from file names), obtained from a patient given nivolumab and ipilimumab in sequence. The CDR3 protein is CSGGTGGGGQYF. The CDR3 nucleotides read TGCAGCGGTGGGACAGGGGGCGGGGGGCAGTATTTT.